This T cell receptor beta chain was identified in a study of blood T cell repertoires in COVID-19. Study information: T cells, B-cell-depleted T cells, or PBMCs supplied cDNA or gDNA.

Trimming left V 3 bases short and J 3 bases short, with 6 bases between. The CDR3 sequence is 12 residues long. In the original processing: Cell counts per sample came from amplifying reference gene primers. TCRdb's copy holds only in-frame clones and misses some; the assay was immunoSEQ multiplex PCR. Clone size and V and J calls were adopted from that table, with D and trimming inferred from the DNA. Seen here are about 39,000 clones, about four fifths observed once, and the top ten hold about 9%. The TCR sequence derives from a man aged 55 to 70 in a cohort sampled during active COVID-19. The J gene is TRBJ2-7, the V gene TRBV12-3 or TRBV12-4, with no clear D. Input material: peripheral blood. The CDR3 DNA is TGTGCCAGCAGTTTGAGTCTCTACGAGCAGTACTTC. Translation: CASSLSLYEQYF.